A selection of T cell receptor beta chains follows, all from one sample in a study of blood T cell repertoires in COVID-19. Libraries were prepared by immunoSEQ multiplex PCR; TCRdb keeps only in-frame clonotypes and omits some of them. The table has 150,000 to 200,000 clones, around 82% seen once. Source material: peripheral blood. These receptors originate from a woman over 75 with acute or convalescent COVID-19. The CDR3 runs from the conserved cysteine through the conserved F or W. A D gene is named only where the DNA matches it firmly. For some rows the clone size is stated as once, few or many, or as a class when expanded; others skip it.

v_call	d_call	clone_size	j_call	cdr3_aa	cdr3_nt
TRBV6-1	TRBD1	-	TRBJ1-1	CASSDMGQMNTEAFF	TGTGCCAGCAGTGATATGGGACAGATGAACACTGAAGCTTTCTTT
TRBV6-5	-	-	TRBJ2-1	CASSSTGTVYNEQFF	TGTGCCAGCAGTTCGACCGGGACTGTATACAATGAGCAGTTCTTC
TRBV5-1	TRBD2	-	TRBJ2-5	CASSPGSSGSSETQYF	TGCGCCAGCAGCCCCGGAAGTAGCGGGAGTTCTGAGACCCAGTACTTC
TRBV12-5	-	once	TRBJ2-5	CASAPGGGRLETQYF	TGTGCTAGTGCCCCGGGTGGCGGCAGACTTGAGACCCAGTACTTC
TRBV5-1	TRBD1	-	TRBJ1-5	CASSLTGTGNNQPQHF	TGCGCCAGCAGCTTAACCGGGACAGGAAACAATCAGCCCCAGCATTTT
TRBV15	TRBD2	-	TRBJ2-1	CATRVAGGEVHEQFF	TGTGCCACCAGGGTGGCGGGAGGGGAGGTCCATGAGCAGTTCTTC
TRBV24-1	-	once	TRBJ2-3	CATSVGREADTQYF	TGTGCCACCAGTGTGGGCAGGGAGGCAGATACGCAGTATTTT
TRBV19	-	-	TRBJ1-6	CASGGTGPLHF	TGTGCCAGTGGAGGGACGGGGCCCCTCCACTTT
TRBV12-3/TRBV12-4	-	once	TRBJ1-5	CASSLASGQPQHF	TGTGCCAGCAGTTTAGCGTCAGGGCAGCCCCAGCATTTT
TRBV27	TRBD1	-	TRBJ2-7	CASSLRQGSHEQYF	TGTGCCAGCAGTCTGAGACAGGGGTCCCACGAGCAGTACTTC
TRBV29-1	-	-	TRBJ2-7	CSRTLAHEQYF	TGCAGCCGCACACTAGCTCACGAGCAGTACTTC
TRBV19	-	-	TRBJ1-1	CASSILRQAEAFF	TGTGCCAGTAGTATCCTAAGACAGGCTGAAGCTTTCTTT
TRBV9	TRBD2	-	TRBJ2-7	CASSPQGSGSIYEQYF	TGTGCCAGCAGCCCCCAGGGAAGCGGGAGTATTTACGAGCAGTACTTC
TRBV10-3	-	-	TRBJ1-2	CAISGRDDYGYTF	TGTGCCATCAGTGGCCGGGATGACTATGGCTACACCTTC
TRBV7-9	-	-	TRBJ2-3	CASSLVRRRQVLTDTQYF	TGTGCCAGCAGCTTAGTACGGAGGCGACAGGTTCTCACAGATACGCAGTATTTT
TRBV6-4	TRBD1	-	TRBJ1-6	CASSVGQGGNSPLHF	TGTGCCAGCAGCGTAGGACAGGGTGGAAATTCACCCCTCCACTTT
TRBV6-5	-	-	TRBJ1-2	CASSYSLRQPMGGYTF	TGTGCCAGCAGTTACAGTCTGAGACAACCTATGGGCGGCTACACCTTC
TRBV7-9	TRBD2	-	TRBJ2-1	CASSLLTLAGGRNEQFF	TGTGCCAGCAGCTTATTAACGCTAGCGGGGGGACGGAATGAGCAGTTCTTC
TRBV10-3	-	-	TRBJ2-5	CATTPGVRETQYF	TGTGCCACCACCCCGGGGGTAAGGGAGACCCAGTACTTC
TRBV5-4	TRBD1	-	TRBJ2-7	CASSLPGTGTLYEQYF	TGTGCCAGCAGCTTGCCGGGGACAGGGACCCTCTACGAGCAGTACTTC
TRBV4-2	-	many	TRBJ1-5	CASSQDEGQPQHF	TGTGCCAGCAGCCAAGATGAGGGTCAGCCCCAGCATTTT
TRBV7-3	TRBD2	-	TRBJ2-1	CASSPGGYNEQFF	TGTGCCAGCAGCCCCGGGGGGTACAATGAGCAGTTCTTC
TRBV7-3	TRBD2	-	TRBJ2-1	CASSSARTSYNEQFF	TGTGCCAGCAGCTCCGCAAGGACTAGCTACAATGAGCAGTTCTTC
TRBV18	-	-	TRBJ1-1	CASSPGRGDTEAFF	TGTGCCAGCTCACCCGGGAGGGGGGACACTGAAGCTTTCTTT
TRBV19	-	many	TRBJ1-4	CASSRQNEKLFF	TGTGCCAGTAGCAGGCAGAATGAAAAACTGTTTTTT
TRBV5-1	TRBD2	-	TRBJ2-1	CASSSSGGYNEQFF	TGCGCCAGCAGCTCTAGCGGGGGCTACAATGAGCAGTTCTTC
TRBV2	-	-	TRBJ2-1	CATQLLSDEQFF	TGTGCCACCCAGCTTTTGAGCGATGAGCAGTTCTTC
TRBV2	TRBD2	-	TRBJ2-5	CASTTSGSFGETQYF	TGTGCCAGCACTACTAGCGGGAGTTTCGGGGAGACCCAGTACTTC
TRBV2	TRBD1	-	TRBJ2-2	CASSGLGGNTGELFF	TGTGCCAGCAGTGGGTTAGGGGGCAACACCGGGGAGCTGTTTTTT
TRBV7-6	TRBD1	once	TRBJ1-4	CASSSNIRDRGPNEKLFF	TGTGCCAGCAGCTCGAATATCCGGGACAGGGGCCCTAATGAAAAACTGTTTTTT
TRBV9	TRBD2	-	TRBJ2-7	CASSASGRASEQYF	TGTGCCAGCAGCGCGAGCGGGAGGGCCTCCGAGCAGTACTTC
TRBV10-3	TRBD2	-	TRBJ2-1	CAISSRGLAGSYNEQFF	TGTGCCATCAGTAGCCGGGGACTAGCGGGCTCCTACAATGAGCAGTTCTTC
TRBV11-3	TRBD1	once	TRBJ2-7	CASSDRDRPYEQYF	TGTGCCAGCAGCGACCGGGACAGACCCTACGAGCAGTACTTC
TRBV12-5	-	-	TRBJ1-2	CASGPDLSASSGYTF	TGTGCTAGTGGCCCGGATCTGTCCGCTAGCTCTGGCTACACCTTC
TRBV19	TRBD1	-	TRBJ1-6	CASDFRDRNSPLHF	TGTGCCAGTGACTTCAGGGACAGAAATTCACCCCTCCACTTT
TRBV5-1	TRBD2	-	TRBJ2-2	CASRREAGTGELFF	TGCGCCAGCCGGCGGGAGGCTGGCACCGGGGAGCTGTTTTTT
TRBV5-4	-	-	TRBJ2-7	CASSLGKRSYEQYF	TGTGCCAGCAGCTTGGGTAAGAGGTCCTACGAGCAGTACTTC
TRBV5-1	TRBD2	-	TRBJ2-7	CASSLSGLVVVATRQYF	TGCGCCAGCAGCCTTTCTGGACTAGTAGTAGTCGCTACGAGGCAGTACTTC
TRBV7-2	TRBD1	-	TRBJ2-7	CASSAGVVRGYEQYF	TGTGCCAGCAGCGCTGGGGTCGTCAGGGGGTACGAGCAGTACTTC
TRBV19	TRBD1	-	TRBJ2-2	CASRGQGVPGELFF	TGTGCCAGCCGGGGACAGGGGGTTCCCGGGGAGCTGTTTTTT
TRBV9	TRBD2	-	TRBJ2-7	CASSVSALAGGEQYF	TGTGCCAGCAGCGTCTCGGCCCTAGCGGGAGGCGAGCAGTACTTC
TRBV24-1	TRBD1	-	TRBJ2-3	CATSDFGQGLDTQYF	TGTGCCACCAGTGATTTTGGACAGGGCTTGGATACGCAGTATTTT
TRBV7-9	-	-	TRBJ1-4	CASSLFGGPNEKLFF	TGTGCCAGCAGCTTATTCGGGGGACCTAATGAAAAACTGTTTTTT
TRBV5-1	TRBD1	-	TRBJ2-5	CASSAGTEQETQYF	TGCGCCAGCAGCGCCGGGACAGAACAAGAGACCCAGTACTTC
TRBV4-3	TRBD2	-	TRBJ2-7	CASSQDPTSGAYEQYF	TGCGCCAGCAGCCAAGATCCGACTAGCGGAGCCTACGAGCAGTACTTC
TRBV6-5	-	-	TRBJ2-4	CASNLQGGIQYF	TGTGCCAGCAATTTACAAGGCGGCATTCAGTACTTC
TRBV6-5	-	-	TRBJ1-4	CASHLGGGNEKLFF	TGTGCCAGCCACTTGGGCGGGGGTAATGAAAAACTGTTTTTT
TRBV27	-	-	TRBJ2-7	CASSLVESYEQYF	TGTGCCAGCAGTTTGGTCGAGTCCTACGAGCAGTACTTC
TRBV10-3	TRBD2	-	TRBJ2-3	CAIRVREGAVRRSTDTQYF	TGTGCCATCAGGGTGAGGGAGGGCGCGGTTCGCCGTAGCACAGATACGCAGTATTTT
TRBV6-4	TRBD1	-	TRBJ2-7	CASSEQGSSYEQYF	TGTGCCAGCAGTGAACAGGGGAGCTCCTACGAGCAGTACTTC
TRBV30	-	-	TRBJ1-1	CAWSVLKGTEAFF	TGTGCCTGGAGTGTACTTAAGGGGACTGAAGCTTTCTTT
TRBV7-8	-	-	TRBJ2-4	CASSSGQLLENIQYF	TGTGCCAGCAGCTCCGGACAGCTGCTTGAGAACATTCAGTACTTC